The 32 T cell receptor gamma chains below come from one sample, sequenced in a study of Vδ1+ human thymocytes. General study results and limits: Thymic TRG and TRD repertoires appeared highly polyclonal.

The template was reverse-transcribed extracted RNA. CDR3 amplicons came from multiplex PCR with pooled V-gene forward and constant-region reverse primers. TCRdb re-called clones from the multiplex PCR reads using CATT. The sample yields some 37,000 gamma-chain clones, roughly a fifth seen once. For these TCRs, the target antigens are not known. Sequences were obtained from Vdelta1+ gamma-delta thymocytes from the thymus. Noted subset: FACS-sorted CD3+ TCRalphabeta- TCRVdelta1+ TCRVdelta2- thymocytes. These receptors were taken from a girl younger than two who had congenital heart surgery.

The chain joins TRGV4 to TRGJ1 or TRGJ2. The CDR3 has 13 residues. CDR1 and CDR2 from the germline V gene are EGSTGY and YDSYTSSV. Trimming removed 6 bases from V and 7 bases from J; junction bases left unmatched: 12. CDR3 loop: CATWNPAGYKKLF. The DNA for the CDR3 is TGTGCCACCTGGAATCCCGCGGGGTATAAGAAACTCTTT.

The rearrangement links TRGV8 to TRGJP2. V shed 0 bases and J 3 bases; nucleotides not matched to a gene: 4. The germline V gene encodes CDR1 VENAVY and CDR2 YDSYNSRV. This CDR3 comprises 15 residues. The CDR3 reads CATWDRCGSDWIKTF. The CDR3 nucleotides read TGTGCCACCTGGGATAGGTGTGGTAGTGATTGGATCAAGACGTTT.

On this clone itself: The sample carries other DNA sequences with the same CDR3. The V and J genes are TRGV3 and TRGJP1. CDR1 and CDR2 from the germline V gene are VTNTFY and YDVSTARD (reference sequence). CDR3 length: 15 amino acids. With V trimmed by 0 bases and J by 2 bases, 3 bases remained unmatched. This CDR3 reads CATWDRRTTGWFKIF. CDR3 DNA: TGTGCCACCTGGGACAGGCGCACCACTGGTTGGTTCAAGATATTT.

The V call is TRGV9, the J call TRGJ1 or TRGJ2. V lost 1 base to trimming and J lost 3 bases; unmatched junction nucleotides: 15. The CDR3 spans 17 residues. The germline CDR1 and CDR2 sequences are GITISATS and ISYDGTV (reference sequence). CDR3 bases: TGTGCCTTGTGGGAGGTTCGAGATCCTTATCCTTATTATAAGAAACTCTTT. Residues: CALWEVRDPYPYYKKLF.

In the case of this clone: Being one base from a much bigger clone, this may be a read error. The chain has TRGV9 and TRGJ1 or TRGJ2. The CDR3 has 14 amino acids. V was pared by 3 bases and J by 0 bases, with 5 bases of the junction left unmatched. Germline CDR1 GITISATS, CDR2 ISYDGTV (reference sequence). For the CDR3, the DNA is TGTGCCTTGTGGGAGCCCCTGAATTATTATAAGAAACTCTTT. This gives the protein CALWEPLNYYKKLF.

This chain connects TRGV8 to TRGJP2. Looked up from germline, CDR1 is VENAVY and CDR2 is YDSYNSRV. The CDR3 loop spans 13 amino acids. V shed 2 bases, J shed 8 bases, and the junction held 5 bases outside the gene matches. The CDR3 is CATWDTGDWIKTF. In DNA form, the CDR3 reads TGTGCCACCTGGGATACGGGAGATTGGATCAAGACGTTT.

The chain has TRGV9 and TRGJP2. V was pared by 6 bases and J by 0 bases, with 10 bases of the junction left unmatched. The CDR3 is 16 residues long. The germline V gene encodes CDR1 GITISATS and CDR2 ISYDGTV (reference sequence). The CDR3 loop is CALWFRGYSSDWIKTF. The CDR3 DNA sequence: TGTGCCTTGTGGTTTAGGGGGTATAGTAGTGATTGGATCAAGACGTTT.

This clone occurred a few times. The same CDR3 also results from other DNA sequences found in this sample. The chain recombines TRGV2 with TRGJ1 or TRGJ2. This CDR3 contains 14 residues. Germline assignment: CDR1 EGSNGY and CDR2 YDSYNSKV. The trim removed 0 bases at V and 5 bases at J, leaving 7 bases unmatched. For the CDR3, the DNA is TGTGCCACCTGGGACGGGCCGGGGGATTATAAGAAACTCTTT. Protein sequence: CATWDGPGDYKKLF.

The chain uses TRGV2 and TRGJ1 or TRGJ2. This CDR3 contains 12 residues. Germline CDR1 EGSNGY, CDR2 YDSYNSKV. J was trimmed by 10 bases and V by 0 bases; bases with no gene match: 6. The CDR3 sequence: CATWDGGLKKLF. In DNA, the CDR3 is TGTGCCACCTGGGACGGGGGATTAAAGAAACTCTTT.

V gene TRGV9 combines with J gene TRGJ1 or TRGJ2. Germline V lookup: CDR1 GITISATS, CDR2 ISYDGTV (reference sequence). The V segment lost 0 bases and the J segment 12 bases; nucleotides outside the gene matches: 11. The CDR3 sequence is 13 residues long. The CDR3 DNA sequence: TGTGCCTTGTGGGAGGTGCTTGGGCGAGGGAAACTCTTT. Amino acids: CALWEVLGRGKLF.

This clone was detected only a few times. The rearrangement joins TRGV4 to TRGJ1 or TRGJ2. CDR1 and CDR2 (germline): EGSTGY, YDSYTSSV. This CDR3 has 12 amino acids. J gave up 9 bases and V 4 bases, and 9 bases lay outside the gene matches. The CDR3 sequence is CATWEDFRKKLF. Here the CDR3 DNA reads TGTGCCACCTGGGAAGATTTCCGTAAGAAACTCTTT.

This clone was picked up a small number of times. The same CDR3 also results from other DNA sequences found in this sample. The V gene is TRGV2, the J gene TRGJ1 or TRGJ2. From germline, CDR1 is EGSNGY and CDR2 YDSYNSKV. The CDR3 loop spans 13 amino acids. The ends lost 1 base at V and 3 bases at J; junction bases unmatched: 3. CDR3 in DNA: TGTGCCACCTGGGACGGCGTTTATTATAAGAAACTCTTT. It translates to CATWDGVYYKKLF.

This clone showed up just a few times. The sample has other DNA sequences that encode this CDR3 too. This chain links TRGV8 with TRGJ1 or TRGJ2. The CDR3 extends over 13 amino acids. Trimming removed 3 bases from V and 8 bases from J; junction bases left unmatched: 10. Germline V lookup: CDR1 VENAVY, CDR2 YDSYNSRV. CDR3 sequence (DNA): TGTGCCACCTGGGATTGGGATGTCAATAAGAAACTCTTT. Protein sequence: CATWDWDVNKKLF.

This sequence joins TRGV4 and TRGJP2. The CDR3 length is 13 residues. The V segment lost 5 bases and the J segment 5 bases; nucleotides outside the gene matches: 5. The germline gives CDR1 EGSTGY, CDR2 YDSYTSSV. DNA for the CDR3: TGTGCCACCTGGGTGAGGAGTGATTGGATCAAGACGTTT. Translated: CATWVRSDWIKTF.

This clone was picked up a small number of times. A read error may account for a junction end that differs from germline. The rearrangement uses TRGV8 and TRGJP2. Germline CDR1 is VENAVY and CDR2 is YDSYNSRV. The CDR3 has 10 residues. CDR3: CATRDRIKTF. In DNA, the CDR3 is TGTGCCACCCGTGATCGGATCAAGACGTTT.

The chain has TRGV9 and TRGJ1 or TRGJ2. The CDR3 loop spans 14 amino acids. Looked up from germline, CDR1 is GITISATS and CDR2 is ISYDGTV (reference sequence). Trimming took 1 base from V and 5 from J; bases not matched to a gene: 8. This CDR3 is CALWEVPRHYKKLF. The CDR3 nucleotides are TGTGCCTTGTGGGAGGTCCCGAGGCATTATAAGAAACTCTTT.

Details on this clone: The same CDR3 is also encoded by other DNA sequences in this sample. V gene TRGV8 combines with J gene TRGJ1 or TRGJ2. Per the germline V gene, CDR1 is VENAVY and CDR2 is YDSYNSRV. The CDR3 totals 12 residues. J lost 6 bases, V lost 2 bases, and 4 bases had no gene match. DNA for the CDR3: TGTGCCACCTGGGATAACCGTTATAAGAAACTCTTT. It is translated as CATWDNRYKKLF.

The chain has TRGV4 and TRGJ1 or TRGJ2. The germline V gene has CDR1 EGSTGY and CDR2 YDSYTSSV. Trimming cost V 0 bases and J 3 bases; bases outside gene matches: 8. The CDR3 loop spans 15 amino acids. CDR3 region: CATWDGQKGYYKKLF. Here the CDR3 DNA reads TGTGCCACCTGGGATGGGCAAAAGGGTTATTATAAGAAACTCTTT.

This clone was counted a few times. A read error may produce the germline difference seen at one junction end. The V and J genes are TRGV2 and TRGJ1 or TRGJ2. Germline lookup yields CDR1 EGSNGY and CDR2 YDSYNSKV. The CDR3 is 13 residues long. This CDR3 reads CATRDGLNYKKLF. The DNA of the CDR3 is TGTGCCACCCGGGACGGGCTCAATTATAAGAAACTCTTT.

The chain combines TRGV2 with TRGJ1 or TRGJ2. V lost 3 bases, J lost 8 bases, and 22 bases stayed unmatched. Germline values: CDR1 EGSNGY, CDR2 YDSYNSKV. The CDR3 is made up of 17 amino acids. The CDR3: CATWDRRDLIIIDKKLF. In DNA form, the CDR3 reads TGTGCCACCTGGGACAGGCGGGATCTAATTATTATTGATAAGAAACTCTTT.

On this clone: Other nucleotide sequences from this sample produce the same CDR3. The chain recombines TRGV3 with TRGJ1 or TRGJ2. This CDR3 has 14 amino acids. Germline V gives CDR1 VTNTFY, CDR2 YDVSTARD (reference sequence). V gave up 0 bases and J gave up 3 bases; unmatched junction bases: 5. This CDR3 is CATWDRLPYYKKLF. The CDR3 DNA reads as TGTGCCACCTGGGACAGGCTCCCTTATTATAAGAAACTCTTT.

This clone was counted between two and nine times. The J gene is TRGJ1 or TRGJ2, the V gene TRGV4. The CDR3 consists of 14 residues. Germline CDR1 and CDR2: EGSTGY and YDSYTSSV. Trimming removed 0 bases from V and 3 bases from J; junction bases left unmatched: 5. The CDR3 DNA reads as TGTGCCACCTGGGATGGGAAGGGTTATTATAAGAAACTCTTT. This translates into CATWDGKGYYKKLF.

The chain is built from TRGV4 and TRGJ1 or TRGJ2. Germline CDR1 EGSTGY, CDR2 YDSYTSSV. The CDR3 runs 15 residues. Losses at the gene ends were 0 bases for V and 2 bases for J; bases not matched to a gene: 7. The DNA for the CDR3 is TGTGCCACCTGGGATGGGGAATTGGATTATTATAAGAAACTCTTT. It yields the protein CATWDGELDYYKKLF.

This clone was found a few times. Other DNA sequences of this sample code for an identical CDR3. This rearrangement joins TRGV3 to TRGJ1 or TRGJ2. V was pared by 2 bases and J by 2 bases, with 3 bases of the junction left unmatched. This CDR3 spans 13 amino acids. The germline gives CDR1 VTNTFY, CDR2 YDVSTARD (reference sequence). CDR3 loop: CATWDTYYYKKLF. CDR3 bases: TGTGCCACCTGGGACACTTATTATTATAAGAAACTCTTT.

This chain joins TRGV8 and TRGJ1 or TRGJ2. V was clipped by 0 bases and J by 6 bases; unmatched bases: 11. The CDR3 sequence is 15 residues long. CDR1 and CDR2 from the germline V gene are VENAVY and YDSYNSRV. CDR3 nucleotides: TGTGCCACCTGGGATAGGATCCCCACATGTTATAAGAAACTCTTT. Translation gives CATWDRIPTCYKKLF.

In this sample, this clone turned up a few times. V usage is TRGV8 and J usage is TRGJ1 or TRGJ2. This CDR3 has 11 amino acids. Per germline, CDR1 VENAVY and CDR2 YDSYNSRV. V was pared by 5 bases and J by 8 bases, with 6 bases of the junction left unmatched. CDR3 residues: CATWVPDKKLF. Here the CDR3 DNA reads TGTGCCACCTGGGTCCCTGATAAGAAACTCTTT.

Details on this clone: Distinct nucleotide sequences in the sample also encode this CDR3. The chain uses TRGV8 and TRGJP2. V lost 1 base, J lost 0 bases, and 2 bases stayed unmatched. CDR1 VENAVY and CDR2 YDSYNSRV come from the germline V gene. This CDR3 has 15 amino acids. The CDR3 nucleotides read TGTGCCACCTGGGATAGTCATAGTAGTGATTGGATCAAGACGTTT. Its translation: CATWDSHSSDWIKTF.

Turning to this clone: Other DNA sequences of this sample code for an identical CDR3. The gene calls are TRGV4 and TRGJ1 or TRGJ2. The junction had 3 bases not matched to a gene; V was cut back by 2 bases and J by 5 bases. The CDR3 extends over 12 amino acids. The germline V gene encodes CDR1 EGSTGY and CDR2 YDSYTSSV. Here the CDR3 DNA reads TGTGCCACCTGGGATGAGCATTATAAGAAACTCTTT. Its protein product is CATWDEHYKKLF.

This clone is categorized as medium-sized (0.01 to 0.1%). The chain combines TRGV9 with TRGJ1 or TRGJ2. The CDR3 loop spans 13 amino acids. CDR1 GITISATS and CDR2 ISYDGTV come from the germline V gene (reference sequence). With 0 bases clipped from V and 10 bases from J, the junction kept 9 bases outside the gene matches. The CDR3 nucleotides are TGTGCCTTGTGGGAGGTGCGGGAAACGAAGAAACTCTTT. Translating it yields CALWEVRETKKLF.

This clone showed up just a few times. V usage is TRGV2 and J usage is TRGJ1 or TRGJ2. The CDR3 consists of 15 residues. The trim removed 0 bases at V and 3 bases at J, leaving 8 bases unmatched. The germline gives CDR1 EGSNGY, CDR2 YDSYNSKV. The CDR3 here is CATWDGQEGYYKKLF. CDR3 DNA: TGTGCCACCTGGGACGGGCAGGAAGGTTATTATAAGAAACTCTTT.

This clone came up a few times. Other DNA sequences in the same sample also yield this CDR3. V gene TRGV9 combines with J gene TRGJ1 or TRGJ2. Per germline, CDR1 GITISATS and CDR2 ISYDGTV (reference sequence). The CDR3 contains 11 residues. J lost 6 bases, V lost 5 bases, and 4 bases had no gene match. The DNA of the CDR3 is TGTGCCTTGTGGGTGTTTTATAAGAAACTCTTT. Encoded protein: CALWVFYKKLF.

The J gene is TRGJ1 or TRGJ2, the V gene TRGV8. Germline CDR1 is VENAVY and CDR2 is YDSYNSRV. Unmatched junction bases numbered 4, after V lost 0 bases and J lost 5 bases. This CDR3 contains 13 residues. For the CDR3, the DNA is TGTGCCACCTGGGATAGGCCGCATTATAAGAAACTCTTT. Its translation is CATWDRPHYKKLF.